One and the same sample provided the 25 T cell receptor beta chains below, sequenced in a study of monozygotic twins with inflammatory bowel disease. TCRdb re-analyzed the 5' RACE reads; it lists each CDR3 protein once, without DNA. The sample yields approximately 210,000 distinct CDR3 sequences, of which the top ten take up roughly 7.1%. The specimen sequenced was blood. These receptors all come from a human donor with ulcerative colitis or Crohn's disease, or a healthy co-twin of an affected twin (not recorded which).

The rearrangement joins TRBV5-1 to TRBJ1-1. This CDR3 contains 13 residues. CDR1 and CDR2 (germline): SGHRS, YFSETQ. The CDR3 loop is CASSLGGWAEAFF.

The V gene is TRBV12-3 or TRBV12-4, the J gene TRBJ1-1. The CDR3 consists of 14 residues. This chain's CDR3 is CASSFLRERTEAFF.

The CDR3 reads CASSTGQVLQETQYF. The rearrangement uses TRBV6-1 and TRBJ2-5; with no DNA, the TCRdb D assignment of TRBD1 cannot be verified. The CDR3 extends over 15 amino acids. In germline, CDR1 is MNHNS, CDR2 SASEGT.

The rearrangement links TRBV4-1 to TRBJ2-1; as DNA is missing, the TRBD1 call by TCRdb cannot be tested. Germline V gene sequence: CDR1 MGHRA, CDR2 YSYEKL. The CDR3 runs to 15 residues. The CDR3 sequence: CASKGGSSRPNEQFF.

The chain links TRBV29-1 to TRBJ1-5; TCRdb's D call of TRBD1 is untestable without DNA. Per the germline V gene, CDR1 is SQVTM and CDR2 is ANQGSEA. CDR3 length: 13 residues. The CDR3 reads CSVGGEQGQPQHF.

The CDR3 region is CASSELAGPSNQPQHF. The rearrangement joins TRBV2 to TRBJ1-5; TCRdb's D call of TRBD1 is untestable without DNA. Per germline, CDR1 SNHLY and CDR2 FYNNEI. The CDR3 is 16 residues long.

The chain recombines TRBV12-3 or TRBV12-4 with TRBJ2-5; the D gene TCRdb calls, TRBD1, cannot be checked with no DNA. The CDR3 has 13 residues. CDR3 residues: CASRLQGQETQYF.

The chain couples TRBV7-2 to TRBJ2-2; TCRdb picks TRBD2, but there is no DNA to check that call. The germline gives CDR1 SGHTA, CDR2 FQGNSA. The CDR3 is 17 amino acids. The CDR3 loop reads CASSFPSSGGNTGELFF.

This CDR3 reads CATRDRSEKLFF. The J gene is TRBJ1-4, the V gene TRBV15; TCRdb picks TRBD1, but there is no DNA to check that call. Germline V lookup: CDR1 LNHNV, CDR2 YYDKDF (reference sequence). The CDR3 totals 12 residues.

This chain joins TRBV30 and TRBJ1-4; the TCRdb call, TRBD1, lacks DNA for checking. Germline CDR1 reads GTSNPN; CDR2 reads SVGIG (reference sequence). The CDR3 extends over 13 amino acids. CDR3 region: CAWGGGQGQKLFF. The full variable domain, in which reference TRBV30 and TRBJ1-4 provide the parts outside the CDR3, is SQTIHQWPATLVQPVGSPLSLECTVEGTSNPNLYWYRQAAGRGLQLLFYSVGIGQISSEVPQNLSASRPQDRQFILSSKKLLLSDSGFYLCAWGGGQGQKLFFGSGTQLSVL.

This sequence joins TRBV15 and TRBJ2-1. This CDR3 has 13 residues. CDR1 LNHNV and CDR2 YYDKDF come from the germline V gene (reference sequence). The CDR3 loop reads CATSRDPTSEQFF.

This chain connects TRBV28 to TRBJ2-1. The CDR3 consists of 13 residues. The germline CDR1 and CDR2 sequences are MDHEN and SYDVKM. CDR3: CATTRSYSNEQFF.

CDR3 region: CSAFVGSSPYEQYF. The genes are TRBV20-1 and TRBJ2-7. CDR3 size: 14 residues. Germline CDR1 and CDR2: DFQATT and SNEGSKA (reference sequence).

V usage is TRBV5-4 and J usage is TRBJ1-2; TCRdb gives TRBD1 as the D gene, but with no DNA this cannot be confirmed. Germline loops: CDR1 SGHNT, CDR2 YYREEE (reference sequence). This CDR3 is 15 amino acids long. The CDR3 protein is CASSPRIRDNYGYTF. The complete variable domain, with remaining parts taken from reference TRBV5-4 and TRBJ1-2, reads ETGVTQSPTHLIKTRGQQVTLRCSSQSGHNTVSWYQQALGQGPQFIFQYYREEENGRGNFPPRFSGLQFPNYSSELNVNALELDDSALYLCASSPRIRDNYGYTFGSGTRLTVV.

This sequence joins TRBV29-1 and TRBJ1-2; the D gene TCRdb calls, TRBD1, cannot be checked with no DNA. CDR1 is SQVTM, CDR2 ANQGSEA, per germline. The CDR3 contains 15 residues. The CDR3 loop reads CSVEGGGKANYGYTF.

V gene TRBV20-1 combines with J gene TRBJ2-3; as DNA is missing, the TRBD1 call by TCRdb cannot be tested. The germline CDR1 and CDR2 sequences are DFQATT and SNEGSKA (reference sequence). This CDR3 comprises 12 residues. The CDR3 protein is CSGAGGTDTQYF.

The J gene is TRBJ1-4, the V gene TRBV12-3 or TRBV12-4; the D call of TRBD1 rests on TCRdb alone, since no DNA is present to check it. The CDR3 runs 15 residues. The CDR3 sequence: CASSFEGGPNEKLFF.

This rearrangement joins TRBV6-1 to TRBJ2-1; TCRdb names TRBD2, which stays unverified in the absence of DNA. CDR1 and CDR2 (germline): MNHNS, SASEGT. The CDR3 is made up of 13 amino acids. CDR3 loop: CASQLAVNNEQFF.

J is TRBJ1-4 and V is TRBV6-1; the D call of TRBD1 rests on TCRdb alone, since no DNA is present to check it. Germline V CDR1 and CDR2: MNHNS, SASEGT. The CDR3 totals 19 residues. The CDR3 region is CASTVKGRRGGANYEKLFF.

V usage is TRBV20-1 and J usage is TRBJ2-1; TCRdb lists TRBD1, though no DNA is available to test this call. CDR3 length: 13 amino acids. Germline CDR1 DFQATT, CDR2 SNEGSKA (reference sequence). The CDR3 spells CSARAGAYNEQFF.

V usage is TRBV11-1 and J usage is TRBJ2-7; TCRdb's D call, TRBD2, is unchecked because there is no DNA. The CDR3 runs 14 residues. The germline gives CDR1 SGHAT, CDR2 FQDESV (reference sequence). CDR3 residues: CASSLGRSMEEQYF.

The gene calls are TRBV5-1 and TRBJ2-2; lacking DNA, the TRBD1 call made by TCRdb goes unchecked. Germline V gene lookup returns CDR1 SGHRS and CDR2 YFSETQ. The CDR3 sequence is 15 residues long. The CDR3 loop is CASHGQGSFTGELFF.

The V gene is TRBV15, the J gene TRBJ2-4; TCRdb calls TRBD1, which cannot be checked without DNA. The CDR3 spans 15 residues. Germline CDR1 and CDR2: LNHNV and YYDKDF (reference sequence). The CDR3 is CATSRLTGGLDIQYF.

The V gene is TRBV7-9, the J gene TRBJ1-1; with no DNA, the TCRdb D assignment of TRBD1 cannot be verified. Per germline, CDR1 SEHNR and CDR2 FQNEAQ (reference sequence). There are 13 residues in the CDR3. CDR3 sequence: CASSLERGTEAFF.

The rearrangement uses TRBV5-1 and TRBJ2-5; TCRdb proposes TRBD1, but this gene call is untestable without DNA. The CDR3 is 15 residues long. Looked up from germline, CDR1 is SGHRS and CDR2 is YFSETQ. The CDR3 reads CASSQETATQETQYF.